This T cell receptor beta chain was sequenced during a study of CXCR3-negative and CXCR3-positive naive CD8 T cells. Libraries were UMI-labeled 5' RACE TRB cDNA. TCRdb reprocessed the 5' RACE reads and stores each CDR3 protein as one record, lacking DNA. This table holds approximately 59,000 distinct CDR3 sequences. This CDR3 is built from 15 residues. Germline CDR1 reads MNHEY; CDR2 reads SVGEGT. Each CD8+ T cell subset was flow-sorted in triplicate. Every sort contained 300,000 cells. Study findings and constraints: CXCR3 expression dropped partially after cryopreservation, and most assays relied on fresh PBMCs. Hydrophobicity was higher for TRB CDR3s found in CXCR3-positive naive cells than in CXCR3-negative naive cells. The study found comparably high diversity in both naive subsets and much lower diversity in memory CD8+ cells.

About this clonotype: Its antigen is not known.

The chain recombines TRBV6-2 or TRBV6-3 with TRBJ2-3; TCRdb outputs TRBD1, but without DNA this stays unchecked. Sequenced: naive CXCR3+ CD8+ T cells from blood. Subset here: CD45RO-CCR7+CD27+CD95- naive CD8+ T cells expressing CXCR3 (TNR3+). This receptor was obtained from a human donor in good health. Some clones in this sample may be carry-over from other donors' samples. CDR3 region: CASSGDRARADTQYF.